This paragraph covers one TCR beta chain sequence. What it binds is unknown. The data were taken from a study of cytomegalovirus exposure and HLA in healthy donors. General observations from the study: The listing of 160 or so TCR beta chains classed them as cytomegalovirus-associated.

Germline-derived CDR1 and CDR2 are SGHTA and FQGNSA. This CDR3 has 14 amino acids. V was cut by 2 bases and J by 4 bases, with 9 bases left in between. The study ran its PCR with 60 Vbeta and 13 Jbeta primers. Using immunoSEQ multiplex PCR, the repertoire was profiled, and TCRdb retains in-frame clones only, with some absent. The data show about 190,000 clones, with 79% seen just once and around 1.5% held by the top ten. The clonotype comes from a woman aged 50 to 60 in good health and CMV-seronegative. Sequences were obtained from PBMCs. This rearrangement joins TRBV7-2 to TRBJ1-5; possibly TRBD1 for D (5 bases). The CDR3 loop reads CASSLWGINQPQHF. CDR3 coding DNA: TGTGCCAGCAGCTTATGGGGCATTAATCAGCCCCAGCATTTT. The whole variable domain, remainder taken from reference TRBV7-2 and TRBJ1-5, is GAGVSQSPSNKVTEKGKDVELRCDPISGHTALYWYRQSLGQGLEFLIYFQGNSAPDKSGLPSDRFSAERTGGSVSTLTIQRTQQEDSAVYLCASSLWGINQPQHFGDGTRLSIL.